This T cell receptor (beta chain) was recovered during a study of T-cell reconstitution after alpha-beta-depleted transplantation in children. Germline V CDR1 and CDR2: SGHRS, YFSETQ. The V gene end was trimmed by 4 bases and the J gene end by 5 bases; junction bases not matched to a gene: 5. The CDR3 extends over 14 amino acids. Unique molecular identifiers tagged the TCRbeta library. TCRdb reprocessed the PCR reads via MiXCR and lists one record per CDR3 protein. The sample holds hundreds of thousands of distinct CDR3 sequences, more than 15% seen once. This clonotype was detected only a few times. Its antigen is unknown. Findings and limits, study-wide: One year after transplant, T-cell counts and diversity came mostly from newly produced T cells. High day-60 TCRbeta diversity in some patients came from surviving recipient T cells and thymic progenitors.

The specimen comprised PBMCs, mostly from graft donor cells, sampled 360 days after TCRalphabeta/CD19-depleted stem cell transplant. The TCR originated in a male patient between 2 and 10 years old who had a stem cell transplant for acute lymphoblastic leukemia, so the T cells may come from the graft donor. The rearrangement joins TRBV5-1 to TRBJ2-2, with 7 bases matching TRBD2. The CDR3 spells CASSPARETGELFF. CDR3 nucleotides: TGCGCCAGCAGCCCTGCGCGGGAGACCGGGGAGCTGTTTTTT. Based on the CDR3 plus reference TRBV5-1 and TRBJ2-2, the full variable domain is KAGVTQTPRYLIKTRGQQVTLSCSPISGHRSVSWYQQTPGQGLQFLFEYFSETQRNKGNFPGRFSGRQFSNSRSEMNVSTLELGDSALYLCASSPARETGELFFGEGSRLTVL.